The 13 T cell receptor beta chains presented below share a single source sample, sequenced in a study of molecular identifiers for immune sequencing clone quantification. One entry per CDR3 protein results from TCRdb running MiXCR on the PCR reads. The sample shows some 320,000 distinct CDR3 sequences, roughly a quarter of them seen only once. Sequencing was carried out using naive CD8+ T cells from blood, with Jurkat cell RNA spiked in. The subset denotes: FACS-sorted CD8+CD4-CCR7+CD45RA+ naive T cells. These receptors originate from a human donor in good health. Some libraries in this study had Jurkat cell RNA spiked in.

This clonotype was counted ten times or more. The chain carries TRBV4-2 and TRBJ1-5, with TRBD1 identical over 7 bases. The CDR3 loop spans 15 amino acids. Trimming removed 3 bases from V and 1 base from J; junction bases left unmatched: 3. Germline loops: CDR1 LGHNA, CDR2 YNFKEQ. The CDR3 DNA reads TGTGCCAGCAGCCAGGAGACAGGGAGCAATCAGCCCCAGCATTTT. This gives the protein CASSQETGSNQPQHF.

The chain recombines TRBV7-9 with TRBJ1-5, with 8 bases aligning to TRBD1. The CDR3 totals 16 residues. Trimming cost V 0 bases and J 5 bases; bases outside gene matches: 6. Germline values: CDR1 SEHNR, CDR2 FQNEAQ (reference sequence). The CDR3 reads CASSLALGQGHQPQHF. Here the CDR3 DNA reads TGTGCCAGCAGCTTAGCGTTAGGACAGGGCCATCAGCCCCAGCATTTT.

Turning to this clonotype: It is likely a read error, because the conserved phenylalanine at the end of the CDR3 is missing. The J gene is TRBJ2-3, the V gene TRBV4-3; TRBD2 aligns across 9 bases. This CDR3 is built from 17 residues. Trimming cost V 0 bases and J 7 bases; bases outside gene matches: 11. Germline CDR1 and CDR2: LGHNA and YSLEER. CDR3 amino acids: CASSQESSGLATYTQYL. CDR3 nucleotide sequence: TGCGCCAGCAGCCAAGAATCTTCGGGACTAGCCACTTATACGCAGTATTTA.

Ten or more counts support this clonotype. The rearrangement joins TRBV5-1 to TRBJ1-3, with D unresolved. From germline, CDR1 is SGHRS and CDR2 YFSETQ. The CDR3 extends over 16 amino acids. Trimming left V 4 bases short and J 0 bases short, with 14 bases between. The CDR3 bases are TGCGCCAGCAGCCGTGAAGGGATCTACTCTGGAAACACCATATATTTT. Amino acids: CASSREGIYSGNTIYF.

Many counts were recorded for this clonotype. This sequence joins TRBV7-9 and TRBJ1-1, with D possibly matching TRBD1 (5 bases). The V and J ends lost 7 bases and 0 bases respectively, with 15 bases between them. The CDR3 totals 15 residues. Germline lookup yields CDR1 SEHNR and CDR2 FQNEAQ (reference sequence). The CDR3: CASKVDSLMNTEAFF. CDR3 sequence (DNA): TGTGCCAGCAAGGTAGACAGCTTGATGAACACTGAAGCTTTCTTT.

In its sample, this clonotype was seen a few times. This chain uses TRBV5-4 with TRBJ1-1; 10 bases are shared with TRBD1. V trimming: 0 bases; J trimming: 4 bases; junction bases outside the gene matches: 3. Germline CDR1 and CDR2: SGHNT and YYREEE (reference sequence). CDR3 length: 15 amino acids. In DNA form, the CDR3 reads TGTGCCAGCAGCTTGGGGGACAGGGGTGGCACTGAAGCTTTCTTT. Protein: CASSLGDRGGTEAFF.

This clonotype occurred a few times. The J gene is TRBJ2-3, the V gene TRBV20-1, with D maybe TRBD2 (6 bases). Trimming removed 5 bases from V and 3 bases from J, with 18 bases in between. The CDR3 sequence is 15 residues long. Germline CDR1 is DFQATT and CDR2 is SNEGSKA (reference sequence). CDR3 protein: CSAQTRDFSTDTQYF. The CDR3 DNA reads TGCAGTGCTCAAACCCGGGACTTCAGTACAGATACGCAGTATTTT.

The table lists this clonotype with many counts. The rearrangement joins TRBV28 to TRBJ1-1, with TRBD1 as a possible D gene (6 bases). Germline CDR1 MDHEN, CDR2 SYDVKM. The CDR3 consists of 14 residues. Trimming removed 5 bases from V and 1 base from J, with 11 bases in between. CDR3 nucleotide sequence: TGTGCCAGCAGTCATAGGGGGGCGAACACTGAAGCTTTCTTT. Translation gives CASSHRGANTEAFF.

This clonotype was counted ten times or more. The rearrangement uses TRBV7-2 and TRBJ2-3, with no clear D. The CDR3 has 14 residues. The germline CDR1 and CDR2 sequences are SGHTA and FQGNSA. The V and J ends lost 1 base and 0 bases respectively, with 5 bases between them. CDR3 region: CASSLEISTDTQYF. CDR3 DNA sequence: TGTGCCAGCAGCTTAGAAATCAGCACAGATACGCAGTATTTT.

As to this clonotype: The junction shows a germline mismatch at one end, possibly a read error. V gene TRBV5-1 combines with J gene TRBJ2-7, with a possible D match to TRBD2 (6 bases). CDR3 length: 16 residues. Germline V gene sequence: CDR1 SGHRS, CDR2 YFSETQ. The CDR3 coding sequence is TGCGCCAGCAGCGGTGGAGGGAGAGGCTCTGGGCACGAGCAGTGCTTC. The encoded protein is CASSGGGRGSGHEQCF.

This clonotype was counted ten times or more. The V and J genes are TRBV7-6 and TRBJ2-3; D unclear. From germline, CDR1 is SGHVS and CDR2 FNYEAQ. V was clipped by 2 bases and J by 4 bases, with 10 bases between them. This CDR3 contains 14 residues. This CDR3 reads CASSLYGGSDTQYF. The CDR3 DNA reads TGTGCCAGCAGCTTATACGGTGGCTCAGATACGCAGTATTTT.

Details on this clonotype: A read error may be the cause here, since a much bigger clone is one base away. The genes are TRBV30 and TRBJ1-1; no firm D call. Trimming pared 0 bases from V and 3 bases from J, leaving 5 bases between. Germline loops: CDR1 GTSNPN, CDR2 SVGIG (reference sequence). CDR3 length: 12 residues. For the CDR3, the DNA is TGTGCCTGGAGTGTATCTGACACTGAAGCTTTCTTT. Its translation is CAWSVSDTEAFF.

There are a few counts of this clonotype. The chain is built from TRBV4-3 and TRBJ2-5; D might be TRBD1 (6 bases). The V and J ends lost 0 bases and 5 bases respectively, with 13 bases between them. The CDR3 extends over 15 amino acids. Germline V lookup: CDR1 LGHNA, CDR2 YSLEER. DNA for the CDR3: TGCGCCAGCAGCCAAGAGGCCAGGGGTGCTGAGACCCAGTACTTC. Protein product: CASSQEARGAETQYF.